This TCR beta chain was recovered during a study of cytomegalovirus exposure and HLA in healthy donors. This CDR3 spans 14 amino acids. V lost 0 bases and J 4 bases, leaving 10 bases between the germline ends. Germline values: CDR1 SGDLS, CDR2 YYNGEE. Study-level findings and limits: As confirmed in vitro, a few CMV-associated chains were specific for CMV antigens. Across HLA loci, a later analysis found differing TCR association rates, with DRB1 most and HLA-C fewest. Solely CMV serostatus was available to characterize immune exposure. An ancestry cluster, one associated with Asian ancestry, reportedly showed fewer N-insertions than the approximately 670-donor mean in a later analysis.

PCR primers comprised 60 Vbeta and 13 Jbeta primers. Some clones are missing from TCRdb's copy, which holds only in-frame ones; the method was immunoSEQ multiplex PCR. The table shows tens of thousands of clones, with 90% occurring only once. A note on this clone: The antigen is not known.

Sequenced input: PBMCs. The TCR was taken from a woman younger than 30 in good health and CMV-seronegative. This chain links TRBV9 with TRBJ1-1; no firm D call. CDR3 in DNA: TGTGCCAGCAGCGTAGGGTCATACGGCACTGAAGCTTTCTTT. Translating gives CASSVGSYGTEAFF.